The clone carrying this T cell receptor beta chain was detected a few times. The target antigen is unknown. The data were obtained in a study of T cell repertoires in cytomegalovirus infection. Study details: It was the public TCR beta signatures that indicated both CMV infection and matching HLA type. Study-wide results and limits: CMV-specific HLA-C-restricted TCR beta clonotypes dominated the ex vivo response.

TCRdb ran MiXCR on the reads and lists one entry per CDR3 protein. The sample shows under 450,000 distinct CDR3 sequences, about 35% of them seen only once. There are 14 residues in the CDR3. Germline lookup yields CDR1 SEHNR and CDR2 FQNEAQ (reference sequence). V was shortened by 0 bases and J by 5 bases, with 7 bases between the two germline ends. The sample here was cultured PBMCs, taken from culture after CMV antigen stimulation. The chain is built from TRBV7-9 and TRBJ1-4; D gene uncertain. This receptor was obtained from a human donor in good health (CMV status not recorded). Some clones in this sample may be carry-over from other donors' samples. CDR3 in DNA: TGTGCCAGCAGCTTAGCGCAGACCAATGAAAAACTGTTTTTT. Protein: CASSLAQTNEKLFF.